The next 12 T cell receptor beta chains were all read from a single sample in a study of blood T cell repertoires in COVID-19. The assay was immunoSEQ multiplex PCR, and TCRdb's table has in-frame clones only and misses some. The data hold more than 300,000 clones, with around 89% observed a single time. The sequencing input was PBMCs or T cells enriched from blood (not recorded which). The origin of the receptors is a woman younger than 30 who had recovered from COVID-19.

Here the CDR3 reads CASSRGQGASSNYGYTF. Written as DNA, the CDR3 is TGTGCCAGCAGTCGCGGACAGGGGGCTTCCTCAAACTATGGCTACACCTTC. This chain connects TRBV6-6 to TRBJ1-2, with 11 nucleotides matching TRBD1. The CDR3 extends over 17 amino acids. Germline CDR1 MNHNY, CDR2 SVGAGI (reference sequence). V trimming: 5 bases; J trimming: 2 bases; junction bases outside the gene matches: 10.

This chain links TRBV2 with TRBJ1-4; TRBD1 matches 7 bases. This CDR3 spans 15 amino acids. The ends lost 4 bases at V and 1 base at J; junction bases unmatched: 3. Germline V gene lookup returns CDR1 SNHLY and CDR2 FYNNEI. The CDR3 DNA sequence: TGTGCCAGCAGTGGAACAGGGGAAACTAATGAAAAACTGTTTTTT. This sequence encodes CASSGTGETNEKLFF.

The chain has TRBV5-4 and TRBJ1-2, with a possible D match to TRBD1 (6 bases). The CDR3 spans 14 residues. V gave up 5 bases and J gave up 4 bases, with 15 bases separating them. The germline CDR1 and CDR2 sequences are SGHNT and YYREEE (reference sequence). The CDR3 DNA reads TGTGCCAGCAGACGTCAGGGGTCCAGCTATGGCTACACCTTC. Protein: CASRRQGSSYGYTF.

The V call is TRBV5-4, the J call TRBJ1-3; no firm D call. This CDR3 spans 16 amino acids. Deletions cut 0 bases from V and 3 bases from J, with 13 bases between. Germline V gene lookup returns CDR1 SGHNT and CDR2 YYREEE (reference sequence). The CDR3 DNA follows: TGTGCCAGCAGCTTGGGAGGGAATCATTTTGGAAACACCATATATTTT. Protein: CASSLGGNHFGNTIYF.

V and J are TRBV4-1 and TRBJ2-5, with a tentative D call TRBD2 (5 bases). The germline V gene has CDR1 MGHRA and CDR2 YSYEKL. V lost 0 bases and J 0 bases, leaving 8 bases between the germline ends. The CDR3 totals 15 residues. The CDR3 region has the DNA TGCGCCAGCAGCCAAGATCCACTAGACCAAGAGACCCAGTACTTC. Residues: CASSQDPLDQETQYF.

V and J are TRBV2 and TRBJ2-2, with TRBD1 as a possible D gene (5 bases). The length of the CDR3 is 14 residues. Germline CDR1 SNHLY, CDR2 FYNNEI. Trimming removed 4 bases at V and 5 bases at J, with 11 bases between. The CDR3 loop reads CASSGVAGTGELFF. CDR3 bases: TGTGCCAGCAGTGGTGTAGCAGGGACCGGGGAGCTGTTTTTT.

The chain joins TRBV12-3 or TRBV12-4 to TRBJ1-6, with D uncertain. V lost 2 bases and J 13 bases, leaving 6 bases between the germline ends. This CDR3 has 11 residues. The DNA of the CDR3 is TGTGCCAGCAGTTTAACGGGTCCCCTCCACTTT. This sequence encodes CASSLTGPLHF.

This chain joins TRBV18 and TRBJ2-1; 7 positions agree with TRBD1. This CDR3 is 14 amino acids long. CDR1 is KGHSH and CDR2 is LQKENI in the germline V gene. V was clipped by 6 bases and J by 6 bases; unmatched bases: 8. CDR3 in DNA: TGTGCCAGCTCCCCTGGGGACAGCGTCAATGAGCAGTTCTTC. Translating it yields CASSPGDSVNEQFF.

This clone was seen a handful of times. V usage is TRBV9 and J usage is TRBJ1-3; 7 bases fit TRBD1. Germline trimming cut 3 bases from V and 4 bases from J; bases unmatched to any gene: 16. The CDR3 covers 18 residues. In germline, CDR1 is SGDLS, CDR2 YYNGEE. Written as DNA, the CDR3 is TGTGCCAGCAGCGGGAGACAGGGAGCTCGGTCTGGGGGAAACACCATATATTTT. Translating it yields CASSGRQGARSGGNTIYF.

The J gene is TRBJ2-5, the V gene TRBV3-1 (or the pseudogene TRBV3-2); 8 bases align to TRBD2. V dropped 2 bases and J dropped 7; count of bases not matched to a gene: 12. The CDR3 contains 16 residues. The germline V gene has CDR1 LGHDT and CDR2 YNNKEL (reference sequence). The CDR3, as DNA: TGTGCCAGCAGCCAATCTAATGAGCGGGGGCTGGGGACCCAGTACTTC. It encodes CASSQSNERGLGTQYF.

The CDR3 DNA reads TGTGCCAGCAGCCAGCGAACTAGCGGGGGGGTTAACACCGGGGAGCTGTTTTTT. Translating it yields CASSQRTSGGVNTGELFF. This chain links TRBV4-2 with TRBJ2-2, with TRBD2 matching over 13 bases. Trimming removed 3 bases from V and 2 bases from J; junction bases left unmatched: 6. The CDR3 is made up of 18 amino acids. Germline V CDR1 and CDR2: LGHNA, YNFKEQ.

In this sample, this clone turned up once. The chain carries TRBV7-9 and TRBJ2-7; 9 bases line up with TRBD2. The germline V gene has CDR1 SEHNR and CDR2 FQNEAQ (reference sequence). There are 16 residues in the CDR3. V lost 0 bases to trimming and J lost 2 bases; unmatched junction nucleotides: 5. CDR3 sequence reads: CASSLAGAGGPYEQYF. In DNA form, the CDR3 reads TGTGCCAGCAGCTTAGCAGGAGCGGGGGGTCCCTACGAGCAGTACTTC. Complete variable domain (other parts from reference TRBV7-9 and TRBJ2-7): DTGVSQNPRHKITKRGQNVTFRCDPISEHNRLYWYRQTLGQGPEFLTYFQNEAQLEKSRLLSDRFSAERPKGSFSTLEIQRTEQGDSAMYLCASSLAGAGGPYEQYFGPGTRLTVT.